A selection of T cell receptor beta chains follows, all from one sample in a study of Graves' ophthalmopathy and Graves' hyperthyroidism. Via MiXCR, TCRdb re-called the multiplex PCR reads, giving one row per CDR3 protein. The sample contains about 210,000 distinct CDR3 sequences, less than 30% of which appear only once. Sequencing used peripheral blood. These receptors came from a man aged 45 to 65 with Graves' ophthalmopathy. CDR3s include the opening cysteine and the closing phenylalanine or tryptophan. Each record gives: CDR3 DNA, CDR3 protein, J gene, D gene, V gene, clone size. The D gene is left open where the match is weak. Part of the rows lack a size; the others show once, few, many or a class for expanded clones.

TGTGCCAGCAGCTTTGGACGGATTACTGAAGCTTTCTTT,CASSFGRITEAFF,TRBJ1-1,-,TRBV7-8,few
TGTGCCAGCAGTCCCGACATCTCCGGCTATGGCTACACCTTC,CASSPDISGYGYTF,TRBJ1-2,-,TRBV27,many
TGTGCCTGGAGTGTACAGGTAGCAGATACGCAGTATTTT,CAWSVQVADTQYF,TRBJ2-3,-,TRBV30,once
TGCAGTGCTAGAGATGCTAGCGGTGGGTGGAACATTCAGTACTTC,CSARDASGGWNIQYF,TRBJ2-4,TRBD2,TRBV20-1,many
TGTGCCACCAGTGACCCTACAGGGGGGAACGAGCAGTACTTC,CATSDPTGGNEQYF,TRBJ2-7,TRBD1,TRBV24-1,few
TGTGCCAGCAGACCAACCCCCGGGACTAGCTGGGGCCAAGAGACCCAGTACTTC,CASRPTPGTSWGQETQYF,TRBJ2-5,TRBD2,TRBV6-5,many
TGTGCCAGCAGTTCTCGGGGGAGGACTGAAGCTTTCTTT,CASSSRGRTEAFF,TRBJ1-1,-,TRBV6-2/TRBV6-3,-
TGTGCCACCAGTGAAGGGCTGGTAAACATTCAGTACTTC,CATSEGLVNIQYF,TRBJ2-4,-,TRBV24-1,many
TGTGCCAGCCGCGGGGCGTCCGGGACAGGGAAAGAGACCCAGTACTTC,CASRGASGTGKETQYF,TRBJ2-5,TRBD1,TRBV28,few
TGTGCCAGCAGTTCCGCAGGAGATTCCTACGAGCAGTACTTC,CASSSAGDSYEQYF,TRBJ2-7,-,TRBV28,-
TGTGCCAGCAGTGGAGGACAGACTAGCTACACCTTC,CASSGGQTSYTF,TRBJ1-2,-,TRBV25-1,many
TGTGCCAGCAGTTTCGGGGGGTCGGGCGAGCAGTACTTC,CASSFGGSGEQYF,TRBJ2-7,TRBD2,TRBV27,-
TGTGCCAGCAGTTTGGCTAGCGGGGCCTACGAGCAGTACTTC,CASSLASGAYEQYF,TRBJ2-7,TRBD2,TRBV28,many
TGTGCCTGGAAGAAATCTACATGGGAATACGAGCAGTACTTC,CAWKKSTWEYEQYF,TRBJ2-7,-,TRBV30,-
TGTGCCAGCAGCTTGGGCAGGGCCTGGGAAGCTTTCTTT,CASSLGRAWEAFF,TRBJ1-1,-,TRBV7-9,-
TGTGCCAGCAGCTTAGTTGGACCCACTGAAGCTTTCTTT,CASSLVGPTEAFF,TRBJ1-1,-,TRBV7-2,-
TGCGCCAGCAGACGGGCGTTTGACTATGGCTACACCTTC,CASRRAFDYGYTF,TRBJ1-2,-,TRBV4-1,many
TGTGCCAGCAGTGAGGGGGAGGGCCGGAATGAGCAGTTCTTC,CASSEGEGRNEQFF,TRBJ2-1,TRBD2,TRBV2,many
TGTGCCAGCATATTGGAACAGGGGACCGGGGAGCTGTTTTTT,CASILEQGTGELFF,TRBJ2-2,TRBD1,TRBV6-1,many
TGTGCCAGCAGTGAACGGTCCCGACCGAGGGACTATGGCTACACCTTC,CASSERSRPRDYGYTF,TRBJ1-2,-,TRBV6-1,once
TGTGCCAGCAGCCCGAGGGCCGACAGATACGAGCAGTACTTC,CASSPRADRYEQYF,TRBJ2-7,-,TRBV11-2,many
TGTGCCACCAGCAGGACGGGACAGGCAAACACTGAAGCTTTCTTT,CATSRTGQANTEAFF,TRBJ1-1,TRBD1,TRBV15,-
TGCGCCAGCAGCCAGCCCAACTGGAACACTGAAGCTTTCTTT,CASSQPNWNTEAFF,TRBJ1-1,-,TRBV4-1,-
TGTGCCAGCAGCCCGTCGAACAGTTTCATATCCTACGAGCAGTACTTC,CASSPSNSFISYEQYF,TRBJ2-7,-,TRBV11-2,many
TGTGCCAGCAGTGACAAAGATATTCGGCCAACGAGAGGCACTGAAGCTTTCTTT,CASSDKDIRPTRGTEAFF,TRBJ1-1,-,TRBV6-4,-
TGCAGCGTTGTGCTAGCGGGAGGGAGCTCCTACGAGCAGTACTTC,CSVVLAGGSSYEQYF,TRBJ2-7,TRBD2,TRBV29-1,many
TGTGCCTGGAGTGGGGACAGGGGTCAGCCCCAGCATTTT,CAWSGDRGQPQHF,TRBJ1-5,TRBD1,TRBV30,many
TGCAGTGCTAGGGCTAGCGGGAGGGGGAGAGAGCAGTACTTC,CSARASGRGREQYF,TRBJ2-7,TRBD2,TRBV20-1,many
TGTGCCAGCAGCTTAGATTTGTCTAGCGGAGACGGGGAGCAGTACTTC,CASSLDLSSGDGEQYF,TRBJ2-7,TRBD2,TRBV11-2,many
TGTGCCAGCAGCTTAAGCGGGACACTCGGGACTGAAGCTTTCTTT,CASSLSGTLGTEAFF,TRBJ1-1,-,TRBV7-3,many
TGTGCCAGCAGCTTCAAGTTAGGGGAAGGCACCGGGGAGCTGTTTTTT,CASSFKLGEGTGELFF,TRBJ2-2,-,TRBV7-8,many
TGTGCCAGAGGTCCTACGGGAGAAAAAGAGACCCAGTACTTC,CARGPTGEKETQYF,TRBJ2-5,-,TRBV19,many